Below, 28 T cell receptor beta chains from the same sample are listed, as sequenced in a study of blood T cell repertoires in COVID-19. Some clones are missing from TCRdb's copy, which holds only in-frame ones; the method was immunoSEQ multiplex PCR. This table has 300,000 to 450,000 clones, less than 85% appearing once. Sequencing was performed on peripheral blood. These receptors all come from a woman between 18 and 29 years old with acute or convalescent COVID-19.

The chain recombines TRBV13 with TRBJ2-1, with a weak D call TRBD2 (6 bases). V gave up 4 bases and J gave up 2 bases, with 21 bases separating them. The CDR3 loop spans 18 amino acids. Per the germline V gene, CDR1 is PRHDT and CDR2 is FYEKMQ (reference sequence). CDR3 residues: CASSSRTQAGPTYNEQFF. The CDR3 nucleotides are TGTGCCAGCAGCTCTCGAACTCAGGCGGGACCGACCTACAATGAGCAGTTCTTC.

This sequence joins TRBV6-5 and TRBJ2-7, with D tentatively TRBD2 (5 bases). The germline CDR1 and CDR2 sequences are MNHEY and SVGAGI. The CDR3 extends over 14 amino acids. The V end was cut by 4 bases, the J end by 0 bases, with 10 bases between. CDR3 nucleotides: TGTGCCAGCAGTTTTAGCGCCAGCTCCTACGAGCAGTACTTC. The encoded protein is CASSFSASSYEQYF.

The V and J genes are TRBV9 and TRBJ2-1; 8 bases align to TRBD1. Trimming took 4 bases from V and 0 from J; bases not matched to a gene: 3. Per germline, CDR1 SGDLS and CDR2 YYNGEE. This CDR3 spans 15 amino acids. For the CDR3, the DNA is TGTGCCAGCAGCCTAGACAGGGGCTCCTACAATGAGCAGTTCTTC. Protein: CASSLDRGSYNEQFF.

Regarding this clone: Other nucleotide sequences from this sample produce the same CDR3. The chain recombines TRBV6-5 with TRBJ2-5, with TRBD1 matching 7 bases. In germline, CDR1 is MNHEY, CDR2 SVGAGI. This CDR3 comprises 13 residues. Trimming took 6 bases from V and 2 from J; bases not matched to a gene: 3. The CDR3 sequence: CASSLGQQETQYF. The CDR3, as DNA: TGTGCCAGCAGCTTGGGACAGCAAGAGACCCAGTACTTC.

This clone is a singleton in its sample. This chain joins TRBV5-6 and TRBJ2-1; D unclear. The V gene lost 4 bases and the J gene lost 0 bases, with 20 bases spanning the gap. Germline-derived CDR1 and CDR2 are SGHDT and YYEEEE. This CDR3 has 18 residues. The CDR3 region is CASSLFIGDSSSYNEQFF. CDR3 DNA: TGTGCCAGCAGCCTATTCATAGGTGATTCTAGCTCCTACAATGAGCAGTTCTTC. Filled out from reference TRBV5-6 and TRBJ2-1, the complete variable domain reads DAGVTQSPTHLIKTRGQQVTLRCSPKSGHDTVSWYQQALGQGPQFIFQYYEEEERQRGNFPDRFSGHQFPNYSSELNVNALLLGDSALYLCASSLFIGDSSSYNEQFFGPGTRLTVL.

V usage is TRBV11-1 and J usage is TRBJ2-5; D possibly corresponds to TRBD1 (6 bases). CDR3 length: 13 amino acids. V shed 3 bases and J shed 2 bases, with 7 bases lying between them. CDR1 is SGHAT and CDR2 is FQDESV in the germline V gene (reference sequence). CDR3 nucleotides: TGTGCCAGCAGCTTCGGGACACAAGAGACCCAGTACTTC. Translation gives CASSFGTQETQYF.

The chain links TRBV12-3 or TRBV12-4 to TRBJ2-7; D is possibly TRBD2 (7 bases). This CDR3 is built from 13 residues. Trimming left V 5 bases short and J 6 bases short, with 14 bases between. CDR3 sequence (DNA): TGTGCCAGCAGTCCCTCCCGGGGGGCCGAGCAGTACTTC. It specifies CASSPSRGAEQYF.

The table lists this clone with a few counts. The chain uses TRBV11-2 and TRBJ1-5; tentative D call: TRBD1 (5 bases). CDR3 size: 16 residues. CDR1 and CDR2 (germline): SGHAT, FQNNGV. V lost 0 bases and J 1 base, leaving 10 bases between the germline ends. CDR3: CASSLDWAGSNQPQHF. CDR3 nucleotide sequence: TGTGCCAGCAGCTTAGACTGGGCAGGGAGCAATCAGCCCCAGCATTTT.

The V call is TRBV18, the J call TRBJ2-6; 8 nucleotides agree with TRBD2. Germline values: CDR1 KGHSH, CDR2 LQKENI. After removal of 2 bases from V and 0 bases from J, the junction contained 6 bases not matched to a gene. The CDR3 contains 18 residues. The DNA for the CDR3 is TGTGCCAGCTCACCAGGAGTAGCGGGACGCTCTGGGGCCAACGTCCTGACTTTC. It is translated as CASSPGVAGRSGANVLTF.

V and J are TRBV12-3 or TRBV12-4 and TRBJ1-2; 7 nucleotides align to TRBD1. The V segment lost 6 bases and the J segment 2 bases; nucleotides outside the gene matches: 3. The CDR3 runs 13 residues. Here the CDR3 reads CASSRGQNYGYTF. CDR3 in DNA: TGTGCCAGCAGCCGGGGACAGAACTATGGCTACACCTTC.

A few counts support this clone. This chain links TRBV7-9 with TRBJ1-5; D is uncertain. Trimming removed 5 bases from V and 0 bases from J, with 8 bases in between. The CDR3 is 14 residues long. Germline CDR1 reads SEHNR; CDR2 reads FQNEAQ (reference sequence). The CDR3 DNA follows: TGTGCCAGCAGCCTAAGTTATAGCAATCAGCCCCAGCATTTT. Translation: CASSLSYSNQPQHF.

The chain links TRBV27 to TRBJ2-3; no definite D call. CDR3 size: 14 residues. The ends were cut back, 3 bases at V and 4 bases at J, with 11 bases in the middle. Germline V gene lookup returns CDR1 MNHEY and CDR2 SMNVEV (reference sequence). In DNA form, the CDR3 reads TGTGCCAGCAGTTTTCTCAGTGTCCCAGATACGCAGTATTTT. This sequence encodes CASSFLSVPDTQYF.

This chain connects TRBV19 to TRBJ2-5; maybe TRBD1 (5 bases). The CDR3 extends over 15 amino acids. The ends were cut back, 5 bases at V and 2 bases at J, with 15 bases in the middle. Per germline, CDR1 LNHDA and CDR2 SQIVND (reference sequence). CDR3 DNA sequence: TGTGCCAGTAGTGCCGCGGACACCAGACAAGAGACCCAGTACTTC. It yields the protein CASSAADTRQETQYF.

The chain joins TRBV2 to TRBJ1-3; D is perhaps TRBD1 (6 bases). CDR1 and CDR2 (germline): SNHLY, FYNNEI. Trimming removed 5 bases at V and 11 bases at J, with 25 bases between. The CDR3 loop spans 16 amino acids. The CDR3, as DNA: TGTGCCAGCAGTCTTGCGGACAGTTCAGGACCCGCGGCCATATATTTT. Its translation: CASSLADSSGPAAIYF. The variable domain in full, completed from reference TRBV2 and TRBJ1-3, reads EPEVTQTPSHQVTQMGQEVILRCVPISNHLYFYWYRQILGQKVEFLVSFYNNEISEKSEIFDDQFSVERPDGSNFTLKIRSTKLEDSAMYFCASSLADSSGPAAIYFGEGSWLTVV.

The DNA for the CDR3 is TGTGCCAGTATCCCGTCACCGGGACAGGGGGAAGCCGGGGAGCTGTTTTTT. The encoded protein is CASIPSPGQGEAGELFF. This chain joins TRBV19 and TRBJ2-2; TRBD1 aligns across 11 bases. The CDR3 has 17 amino acids. V was pared by 7 bases and J by 6 bases, with 13 bases of the junction left unmatched. Germline values: CDR1 LNHDA, CDR2 SQIVND (reference sequence).

The CDR3 nucleotides read TGTGCCAGCAGCTTACTCAGGGACACTGAAGCTTTCTTT. The encoded protein is CASSLLRDTEAFF. This chain connects TRBV7-6 to TRBJ1-1; possible D gene TRBD1, 5 bases. The CDR3 runs to 13 residues. V lost 2 bases, J lost 3 bases, and 7 bases lay in between. CDR1 and CDR2 (germline): SGHVS, FNYEAQ.

The chain recombines TRBV5-1 with TRBJ1-6, with D unclear. V was trimmed by 1 base and J by 5 bases, leaving 10 bases between them. The CDR3 consists of 15 residues. Germline values: CDR1 SGHRS, CDR2 YFSETQ. CDR3 sequence reads: CASSLLTGDNSPLHF. The CDR3 DNA reads as TGCGCCAGCAGCTTGTTAACCGGGGATAATTCACCCCTCCACTTT.

This clone has just a few counts. CDR3 DNA: TGTGCCAGCCAGGACAGCGAAGGGCAGCCCCAGCATTTT. Residues: CASQDSEGQPQHF. V is TRBV19 and J is TRBJ1-5; tentatively, D is TRBD1 (6 bases). CDR3 length equals 13 residues. Trimming removed 9 bases from V and 7 bases from J, with 16 bases in between. Germline V CDR1 and CDR2: LNHDA, SQIVND (reference sequence).

This chain uses TRBV7-6 with TRBJ2-5; D is ambiguous. Trimming pared 1 base from V and 1 base from J, leaving 10 bases between. Germline lookup yields CDR1 SGHVS and CDR2 FNYEAQ. The CDR3 length is 15 residues. CDR3 sequence reads: CASSLGAYTQETQYF. The CDR3 DNA is TGTGCCAGCAGCTTAGGGGCCTATACCCAAGAGACCCAGTACTTC.

This chain uses TRBV24-1 with TRBJ2-5, with D unresolved. With 3 bases removed from V and 2 bases from J, the gap between germline ends came to 6 bases. The V gene's germline CDR1 is KGHDR and CDR2 SFDVKD. The CDR3 spans 13 residues. CDR3: CATSDPPQETQYF. CDR3 in DNA: TGTGCCACCAGTGATCCCCCTCAAGAGACCCAGTACTTC.

This clone was recorded only once. This sequence joins TRBV6-5 and TRBJ2-3; perhaps TRBD2 as D (5 bases). The CDR3 contains 14 residues. Deletions cut 5 bases from V and 5 bases from J, with 14 bases between. The germline V gene encodes CDR1 MNHEY and CDR2 SVGAGI. The CDR3 nucleotides are TGTGCCAGCAGTCCACTAGGGCCGAGAGATACGCAGTATTTT. This sequence encodes CASSPLGPRDTQYF.

This clone showed up just a few times. J is TRBJ1-6 and V is TRBV7-9, with a weak D call TRBD1 (5 bases). The CDR3 is made up of 17 amino acids. CDR1 SEHNR and CDR2 FQNEAQ come from the germline V gene (reference sequence). Trimming left V 2 bases short and J 7 bases short, with 18 bases between. CDR3 DNA sequence: TGTGCCAGCAGCTTAATTGTGGCGCAGGGATCCAATTCACCCCTCCACTTT. It encodes CASSLIVAQGSNSPLHF.

This sequence joins TRBV5-6 and TRBJ1-6, with unresolved D. This CDR3 has 13 residues. V was cut by 3 bases and J by 7 bases, with 8 bases left in between. Germline loops: CDR1 SGHDT, CDR2 YYEEEE. The chain's CDR3 is CASSYSRNSPLHF. The CDR3 DNA follows: TGTGCCAGCAGCTACTCCAGGAATTCACCCCTCCACTTT.

This clone was picked up one time. The chain uses TRBV13 and TRBJ2-5, with 8 bases identical to TRBD1. Trimming removed 4 bases from V and 5 bases from J; junction bases left unmatched: 3. Looked up from germline, CDR1 is PRHDT and CDR2 is FYEKMQ (reference sequence). The CDR3 sequence is 13 residues long. The CDR3 sequence: CASSSTGDETQYF. The CDR3 DNA reads TGTGCCAGCAGCTCGACAGGGGACGAGACCCAGTACTTC. Full variable domain (rest looked up from reference TRBV13 and TRBJ2-5): AAGVIQSPRHLIKEKRETATLKCYPIPRHDTVYWYQQGPGQDPQFLISFYEKMQSDKGSIPDRFSAQQFSDYHSELNMSSLELGDSALYFCASSSTGDETQYFGPGTRLLVL.

The CDR3 bases are TGTGCCAGCAGCCGGACAGAGAACGATCAGCCCCAGCATTTT. Translating it yields CASSRTENDQPQHF. The V and J genes are TRBV7-9 and TRBJ1-5; TRBD1 is a possible D gene (6 bases). Trimming took 5 bases from V and 5 from J, leaving 13 bases between them. The CDR3 is 14 residues long. Germline-derived CDR1 and CDR2 are SEHNR and FQNEAQ (reference sequence).

The V gene is TRBV20-1, the J gene TRBJ2-1; TRBD2 aligns across 9 bases. V trimming: 3 bases; J trimming: 9 bases; junction bases outside the gene matches: 6. The CDR3 is made up of 13 amino acids. From germline, CDR1 is DFQATT and CDR2 SNEGSKA (reference sequence). The CDR3 region is CSASSGSRGEQFF. The CDR3 nucleotides read TGCAGTGCTAGTAGCGGGAGCCGCGGTGAGCAGTTCTTC.

The V call is TRBV5-1, the J call TRBJ1-1; TRBD1 agrees at 8 bases. Germline V gene lookup returns CDR1 SGHRS and CDR2 YFSETQ. This CDR3 is 15 amino acids long. Trimming cost V 4 bases and J 1 base; bases outside gene matches: 6. CDR3 nucleotide sequence: TGCGCCAGCAGCACTCCCGGGACAGGGAACACTGAAGCTTTCTTT. Translated, it gives CASSTPGTGNTEAFF.

CDR3 in amino acids: CATSDRLALSYNEQFF. As DNA, the CDR3 is TGTGCCACCAGTGACCGTCTAGCTCTCTCCTACAATGAGCAGTTCTTC. The chain combines TRBV24-1 with TRBJ2-1, with TRBD2 as a possible D gene (5 bases). CDR1 is KGHDR and CDR2 is SFDVKD in the germline V gene. V lost 4 bases and J lost 0, with 12 bases in between. The CDR3 has 16 residues.